The clone carrying this T cell receptor beta chain appeared once. Its antigen is not identified. The data stem from a study of graft-versus-host responses after intestinal transplantation. On the study more broadly: Recipients uniformly received anti-thymocyte globulin induction, followed by tacrolimus and steroids for approximately 3 years.

CDR3 size: 16 residues. Germline CDR1 MGHRA, CDR2 YSYEKL. The trim removed 0 bases at V and 9 bases at J, leaving 9 bases unmatched. Notes on the study in general: Early post-transplant HvG declines showed an association with peak circulating GvH clone levels. Investigators detected GvH clones in recipient marrow, with some emerging earlier in ileum or blood.

Assay used: immunoSEQ multiplex PCR; TCRdb lists only in-frame clones, some missing. The data show more than 55,000 clones, approximately 90% seen once. The J gene is TRBJ2-1, the V gene TRBV4-1, with 9 bases fitting TRBD2. The clonotype comes from a human patient who received an intestinal transplant, so some T cells may come from the graft donor. The input for sequencing was PBMCs, taken 26 days after transplant. CDR3 in DNA: TGCGCCAGCAGCCAAGATTGGGCGGGAGGGTCTGGTGAGCAGTTCTTC. Translated, it gives CASSQDWAGGSGEQFF.